These 5 T cell receptor beta chains were all obtained from the same sample, sequenced in a study of control samples from healthy donors and cancer patients. Sequencing was performed with immunoSEQ multiplex PCR; in TCRdb, only in-frame clones are kept and a portion is missing. The sample yields 150,000 to 200,000 clones, almost 90% seen once. Sample: blood. Receptors were obtained from a woman in her 30s in good health.

The chain couples TRBV7-8 to TRBJ2-3; D unresolved. The CDR3 spans 15 residues. CDR1 and CDR2 from the germline V gene are SGHVS and FQNEAQ. V was clipped by 1 base and J by 8 bases, with 16 bases between them. The DNA for the CDR3 is TGTGCCAGCAGCTTAGAAAGGACGATAGCAAGTACGCAGTATTTT. This codes for CASSLERTIASTQYF.

The J gene is TRBJ2-3, the V gene TRBV19; D gene uncertain. The V end was cut by 5 bases, the J end by 6 bases, with 18 bases between. The CDR3 is 15 residues long. Germline values: CDR1 LNHDA, CDR2 SQIVND (reference sequence). The CDR3 is CASSPAPRGLDTQYF. Written as DNA, the CDR3 is TGTGCCAGTAGTCCCGCTCCCCGAGGCTTGGATACGCAGTATTTT.

This clone has just a few counts. This chain links TRBV6-7 with TRBJ2-7, with 8 bases fitting TRBD2. TRBV6-7 qualifies as an ORF whose function is uncertain. Losses at the gene ends were 6 bases for V and 7 bases for J; bases not matched to a gene: 8. This CDR3 is built from 13 residues. CDR3 DNA sequence: TGTGCCAGCAGCGAGCGGGAGCCTCGGGAGCAGTACGTC. Translating gives CASSEREPREQYV.

A remark on this clone: Distinct nucleotide sequences in the sample also encode this CDR3. This chain links TRBV19 with TRBJ1-6, with unresolved D. CDR3 length equals 16 residues. The germline gives CDR1 LNHDA, CDR2 SQIVND (reference sequence). V dropped 3 bases and J dropped 0 bases, with 9 bases sitting between them. This CDR3 reads CASSIQSSSYNSPLHF. CDR3 DNA sequence: TGTGCCAGTAGTATTCAGAGTTCCTCCTATAATTCACCCCTCCACTTT.

The rearrangement uses TRBV10-3 and TRBJ1-5, with D hard to call. The germline CDR1 and CDR2 sequences are ENHRY and SYGVKD. V was trimmed by 4 bases and J by 7 bases, leaving 8 bases between them. The CDR3 loop spans 12 amino acids. The CDR3 reads CAISAPGQPQHF. CDR3 DNA sequence: TGTGCCATCAGTGCCCCGGGACAGCCCCAGCATTTT.